Each of the 30 T cell receptor beta chains below was sequenced from the same sample in a study of blood T cell repertoires in COVID-19. This table comes from immunoSEQ multiplex PCR, and its TCRdb copy is limited to in-frame clones, with some not included. In the table there are 28,000 or so clones, approximately 87% of which are singletons. Sequencing was done on a sample of peripheral blood. These receptors were collected from a human donor in a cohort sampled during active COVID-19.

The V call is TRBV7-8, the J call TRBJ2-1, with D possibly being TRBD2 (6 bases). V was trimmed by 6 bases and J by 2 bases, leaving 17 bases between them. This CDR3 has 16 residues. Looked up from germline, CDR1 is SGHVS and CDR2 is FQNEAQ. The CDR3 reads CASSDGTVGAYNEQFF. CDR3 coding DNA: TGTGCCAGCAGTGACGGGACTGTGGGAGCCTACAATGAGCAGTTCTTC.

The chain has TRBV27 and TRBJ2-2, with 8 bases that match TRBD2. Germline loops: CDR1 MNHEY, CDR2 SMNVEV (reference sequence). The CDR3 has 13 amino acids. J was trimmed by 10 bases and V by 6 bases; bases with no gene match: 7. The CDR3 loop reads CASSPPGGTELFF. The DNA for the CDR3 is TGTGCCAGCAGCCCGCCGGGGGGGACGGAGCTGTTTTTT.

This chain connects TRBV6-2 or TRBV6-3 to TRBJ2-3; TRBD2 matches at 11 bases. The CDR3 is made up of 20 amino acids. The V segment lost 2 bases and the J segment 0 bases; nucleotides outside the gene matches: 13. Germline lookup yields CDR1 MNHEY and CDR2 SVGEGT. The CDR3 here is CASSYRAGSGRAGSTDTQYF. CDR3 bases: TGTGCCAGCAGTTACCGAGCTGGTAGCGGGAGGGCCGGGAGCACAGATACGCAGTATTTT.

The rearrangement joins TRBV5-1 to TRBJ1-1; 7 bases match TRBD1. This CDR3 region has 14 residues. V shed 5 bases, J shed 0 bases, and the junction held 4 bases outside the gene matches. Germline V gene sequence: CDR1 SGHRS, CDR2 YFSETQ. The CDR3 is CASRWDSMNTEAFF. CDR3 sequence (DNA): TGCGCCAGCAGATGGGACAGTATGAACACTGAAGCTTTCTTT. Together with reference TRBV5-1 and TRBJ1-1, the CDR3 gives the full variable domain: KAGVTQTPRYLIKTRGQQVTLSCSPISGHRSVSWYQQTPGQGLQFLFEYFSETQRNKGNFPGRFSGRQFSNSRSEMNVSTLELGDSALYLCASRWDSMNTEAFFGQGTRLTVV.

This clone was picked up one time. This CDR3 is CASSPPIAGAIPYNEQFF. DNA of the CDR3: TGTGCCAGCAGCCCCCCGATCGCGGGGGCGATCCCCTACAATGAGCAGTTCTTC. The chain joins TRBV7-8 to TRBJ2-1, with D maybe TRBD2 (7 bases). Per the germline V gene, CDR1 is SGHVS and CDR2 is FQNEAQ. The V gene lost 5 bases and the J gene lost 2 bases, with 22 bases spanning the gap. This CDR3 has 18 residues.

V and J are TRBV5-5 and TRBJ1-1; the D is unclear. Trimming took off 2 bases at V and 4 bases at J, with 15 bases between the two ends. Germline V gives CDR1 SGHKS, CDR2 YYEKEE (reference sequence). There are 15 residues in the CDR3. CDR3 in amino acids: CASSLAGPGSTEAFF. CDR3 bases: TGTGCCAGCAGCTTAGCCGGGCCGGGGAGCACTGAAGCTTTCTTT. Together with reference TRBV5-5 and TRBJ1-1, the CDR3 gives the full variable domain: DAGVTQSPTHLIKTRGQQVTLRCSPISGHKSVSWYQQVLGQGPQFIFQYYEKEERGRGNFPDRFSARQFPNYSSELNVNALLLGDSALYLCASSLAGPGSTEAFFGQGTRLTVV.

This chain uses TRBV12-3 or TRBV12-4 with TRBJ2-5, with D hard to call. The CDR3 length is 11 residues. Trimming left V 8 bases short and J 1 base short, with 5 bases between. CDR3 DNA sequence: TGTGCCAGCGGCAGCCAAGAGACCCAGTACTTC. Translating it yields CASGSQETQYF.

V usage is TRBV7-8 and J usage is TRBJ1-1; 8 nucleotides align to TRBD1. CDR3 size: 15 residues. Germline-derived CDR1 and CDR2 are SGHVS and FQNEAQ. J was trimmed by 5 bases and V by 4 bases; bases with no gene match: 9. CDR3: CASSSAGGSRTEAFF. The CDR3 DNA follows: TGTGCCAGCAGCTCTGCAGGGGGCTCGAGGACTGAAGCTTTCTTT.

The gene calls are TRBV3-1 (or the pseudogene TRBV3-2) and TRBJ1-3; possibly TRBD1 for D (5 bases). The ends were cut back, 1 base at V and 2 bases at J, with 6 bases in the middle. Germline lookup yields CDR1 LGHDT and CDR2 YNNKEL (reference sequence). There are 14 residues in the CDR3. The CDR3 DNA sequence: TGTGCCAGCAGCCAAGGCAGGGCTGGAAACACCATATATTTT. Translated: CASSQGRAGNTIYF.

This clone was counted between two and nine times. This chain links TRBV12-5 with TRBJ1-5, with 9 bases identical to TRBD1. V shed 6 bases and J 2 bases; nucleotides not matched to a gene: 5. The CDR3 extends over 15 amino acids. Germline V gene sequence: CDR1 LGHNT, CDR2 FRNRAP. CDR3 in DNA: TGTGCTAGTGGCCTACAGGGGGCAGGCAATCAGCCCCAGCATTTT. This translates into CASGLQGAGNQPQHF. The entire variable domain, with the rest obtained from reference TRBV12-5 and TRBJ1-5, is as follows: DARVTQTPRHKVTEMGQEVTMRCQPILGHNTVFWYRQTMMQGLELLAYFRNRAPLDDSGMPKDRFSAEMPDATLATLKIQPSEPRDSAVYFCASGLQGAGNQPQHFGDGTRLSIL.

The rearrangement uses TRBV6-5 and TRBJ1-3; 7 nucleotides align to TRBD1. The CDR3 length is 15 residues. The V gene's germline CDR1 is MNHEY and CDR2 SVGAGI. The trim removed 2 bases at V and 6 bases at J, leaving 7 bases unmatched. The DNA for the CDR3 is TGTGCCAGCAGTTACGAGGGGGCGAGTGAAAACACCATATATTTT. It specifies CASSYEGASENTIYF.

The V and J genes are TRBV27 and TRBJ1-1, with unresolved D. The V gene's germline CDR1 is MNHEY and CDR2 SMNVEV (reference sequence). Deletions cut 6 bases from V and 4 bases from J, with 15 bases between. The CDR3 is made up of 14 amino acids. The CDR3 here is CASRTALRSTEAFF. CDR3 sequence (DNA): TGTGCCAGCAGGACCGCCTTACGGAGCACTGAAGCTTTCTTT.

The chain carries TRBV5-4 and TRBJ2-7, with D tentatively TRBD2 (6 bases). The CDR3 runs to 15 residues. V was cut by 1 base and J by 0 bases, with 11 bases left in between. Per the germline V gene, CDR1 is SGHNT and CDR2 is YYREEE (reference sequence). This CDR3 is CASSLPGATSYEQYF. The CDR3 DNA reads as TGTGCCAGCAGCTTGCCGGGAGCGACCTCCTACGAGCAGTACTTC.

CDR3 region: CASSPLSTDTQYF. CDR3 sequence (DNA): TGTGCCAGCAGCCCCCTCTCCACAGATACGCAGTATTTT. The rearrangement uses TRBV3-1 (or the pseudogene TRBV3-2) and TRBJ2-3; unclear D gene. CDR1 LGHDT and CDR2 YNNKEL come from the germline V gene (reference sequence). V was cut by 4 bases and J by 2 bases, with 7 bases left in between. The CDR3 covers 13 residues.

This chain's CDR3 is CAISADNSPLHF. The DNA of the CDR3 is TGTGCCATCAGTGCAGATAATTCACCCCTCCACTTT. The chain couples TRBV10-3 to TRBJ1-6; D is undetermined. CDR1 ENHRY and CDR2 SYGVKD come from the germline V gene. The CDR3 contains 12 residues. V shed 4 bases and J shed 5 bases, with 3 bases lying between them.

V is TRBV19 and J is TRBJ1-5, with 8 nucleotides matching TRBD1. This CDR3 has 18 amino acids. J lost 4 bases, V lost 5 bases, and 16 bases had no gene match. Germline V gene data show CDR1 as LNHDA and CDR2 as SQIVND (reference sequence). The CDR3 DNA sequence: TGTGCCAGTAGTCCAACGACAGGGGCGATGCTACTAAATCAGCCCCAGCATTTT. It yields the protein CASSPTTGAMLLNQPQHF.

This clone was counted a single time. J is TRBJ2-1 and V is TRBV5-1; D is unresolved. Germline CDR1 and CDR2: SGHRS and YFSETQ. There are 13 residues in the CDR3. V dropped 0 bases and J dropped 6 bases, with 7 bases sitting between them. The CDR3 loop is CASSLGQINEQFF. DNA of the CDR3: TGCGCCAGCAGCTTGGGACAAATCAATGAGCAGTTCTTC.

The table lists this clone with a few counts. The chain is built from TRBV6-5 and TRBJ1-6, with D maybe TRBD1 (6 bases). Trimming took off 6 bases at V and 8 bases at J, with 17 bases between the two ends. This CDR3 is built from 15 residues. Germline lookup yields CDR1 MNHEY and CDR2 SVGAGI. CDR3 DNA: TGTGCCAGCAGACGCTCAGGGGCAGGGGATTCACCCCTCCACTTT. It specifies CASRRSGAGDSPLHF.

The chain joins TRBV7-8 to TRBJ2-7, with 9 bases that match TRBD1. Looked up from germline, CDR1 is SGHVS and CDR2 is FQNEAQ. V lost 5 bases to trimming and J lost 7 bases; unmatched junction nucleotides: 15. The CDR3 consists of 16 residues. CDR3 protein: CASSPDRGILGGEQYF. The CDR3 bases are TGTGCCAGCAGCCCGGACAGGGGCATCCTGGGGGGGGAGCAGTACTTC.

This clone was observed a handful of times. V usage is TRBV10-3 and J usage is TRBJ1-4, with 7 bases identical to TRBD1. The germline gives CDR1 ENHRY, CDR2 SYGVKD. The CDR3 is made up of 16 amino acids. V trimming: 3 bases; J trimming: 2 bases; junction bases outside the gene matches: 6. CDR3 bases: TGTGCCATCAGTGACCCTTCGACAGGGACTAATGAAAAACTGTTTTTT. The encoded protein is CAISDPSTGTNEKLFF.

This chain connects TRBV2 to TRBJ1-1, with TRBD1 as a possible D gene (6 bases). The V and J ends lost 3 bases and 5 bases respectively, with 13 bases between them. The CDR3 extends over 14 amino acids. Germline lookup yields CDR1 SNHLY and CDR2 FYNNEI. The CDR3, as DNA: TGTGCCAGCAGTGAGAATTCAGGGGTAACTGAAGCTTTCTTT. Its protein is CASSENSGVTEAFF.

The J gene is TRBJ2-5, the V gene TRBV5-4, with D possibly TRBD2 on 7 matching bases. Trimming cost V 4 bases and J 3 bases, with 16 bases left between them. This CDR3 is 15 amino acids long. CDR1 and CDR2 (germline): SGHNT, YYREEE (reference sequence). The CDR3 sequence: CASSVGASGEETQYF. The CDR3, as DNA: TGTGCCAGCAGCGTGGGGGCAAGCGGGGAAGAGACCCAGTACTTC.

The CDR3 loop is CASSSIGETQYF. The CDR3 nucleotides read TGTGCCAGCAGTAGTATCGGAGAGACCCAGTACTTC. The rearrangement joins TRBV2 to TRBJ2-5; D ambiguous. This CDR3 region has 12 residues. Between the trimmed V and J ends, which lost 5 bases and 4 bases, there was a span of 8 bases. The germline CDR1 and CDR2 sequences are SNHLY and FYNNEI.

The J gene is TRBJ2-1, the V gene TRBV18, with 9 bases lining up with TRBD1. Germline assignment: CDR1 KGHSH and CDR2 LQKENI. There are 14 residues in the CDR3. V trimming: 3 bases; J trimming: 5 bases; junction bases outside the gene matches: 2. CDR3 sequence (DNA): TGTGCCAGCTCACCGTGGACAGGGGACAATGAGCAGTTCTTC. Protein sequence: CASSPWTGDNEQFF. Full variable domain (missing parts from reference TRBV18 and TRBJ2-1): NAGVMQNPRHLVRRRGQEARLRCSPMKGHSHVYWYRQLPEEGLKFMVYLQKENIIDESGMPKERFSAEFPKEGPSILRIQQVVRGDSAAYFCASSPWTGDNEQFFGPGTRLTVL.

V gene TRBV5-1 combines with J gene TRBJ2-7; 9 bases fit TRBD1. In germline, CDR1 is SGHRS, CDR2 YFSETQ. The CDR3 has 14 residues. V was pared by 3 bases and J by 3 bases, with 4 bases of the junction left unmatched. The CDR3: CASSSWTGDYEQYF. CDR3 nucleotide sequence: TGCGCCAGCAGCTCCTGGACAGGGGACTACGAGCAGTACTTC.

This clone was picked up one time. This chain connects TRBV7-9 to TRBJ1-6; the D is unclear. Germline V gives CDR1 SEHNR, CDR2 FQNEAQ (reference sequence). CDR3 length equals 12 residues. Between the trimmed V and J ends, which lost 5 bases and 6 bases, there was a span of 5 bases. The CDR3 region has the DNA TGTGCCAGCAGCCCTATTAATTCACCCCTCCACTTT. It translates to CASSPINSPLHF. The whole variable domain, filled in from reference TRBV7-9 and TRBJ1-6, reads DTGVSQNPRHKITKRGQNVTFRCDPISEHNRLYWYRQTLGQGPEFLTYFQNEAQLEKSRLLSDRFSAERPKGSFSTLEIQRTEQGDSAMYLCASSPINSPLHFGNGTRLTVT.

This chain links TRBV6-2 or TRBV6-3 with TRBJ2-2, with D unclear. This CDR3 comprises 13 residues. V lost 3 bases and J lost 4, with 6 bases in between. Germline CDR1 is MNHEY and CDR2 is SVGEGT. The CDR3 sequence is CASSYDFTGELFF. As DNA, the CDR3 is TGTGCCAGCAGTTATGACTTCACCGGGGAGCTGTTTTTT.

This rearrangement joins TRBV5-4 to TRBJ2-2, with TRBD2 matching over 11 bases. Germline CDR1 is SGHNT and CDR2 is YYREEE (reference sequence). The CDR3 contains 15 residues. The V gene end was trimmed by 2 bases and the J gene end by 6 bases; junction bases not matched to a gene: 3. This CDR3 is CASSLPGLAAGELFF. In DNA form, the CDR3 reads TGTGCCAGCAGCTTACCGGGACTAGCGGCCGGGGAGCTGTTTTTT. The full variable domain, its missing parts supplied by reference TRBV5-4 and TRBJ2-2, is ETGVTQSPTHLIKTRGQQVTLRCSSQSGHNTVSWYQQALGQGPQFIFQYYREEENGRGNFPPRFSGLQFPNYSSELNVNALELDDSALYLCASSLPGLAAGELFFGEGSRLTVL.

This chain joins TRBV7-9 and TRBJ2-2; D possibly corresponds to TRBD1 (5 bases). Trimming shortened V by 5 bases and J by 4 bases, and 14 bases separated the two germline ends. Germline loops: CDR1 SEHNR, CDR2 FQNEAQ (reference sequence). CDR3 length equals 15 residues. As DNA, the CDR3 is TGTGCCAGCAGCCGGACAACCCGAGGCACCGGGGAGCTGTTTTTT. Encoded protein: CASSRTTRGTGELFF.

J is TRBJ2-3 and V is TRBV19, with 10 nucleotides matching TRBD1. CDR1 is LNHDA, CDR2 SQIVND, per germline (reference sequence). This CDR3 region has 15 residues. The junction had 3 bases not matched to a gene; V was cut back by 3 bases and J by 3 bases. In DNA, the CDR3 is TGTGCCAGTAGTATGGGACAGGGGAAGACAGATACGCAGTATTTT. The encoded protein is CASSMGQGKTDTQYF.